This T cell receptor (beta chain) stems from a study of cytomegalovirus exposure and HLA in healthy donors. This clone has just a few counts. Its antigen remains unidentified. Study-wide results and caveats: It was reportedly the case that the classifier diagnosed cytomegalovirus status with high specificity and sensitivity. A later analysis linked a missense DCLRE1C variant to TCR beta V- and J-gene trimming.

Donors in the study were healthy people who gave bone marrow. Amplification used 60 Vbeta primers and 13 Jbeta primers. Clones were read by immunoSEQ multiplex PCR, and TCRdb kept only the in-frame ones, dropping some. Among some 130,000 clones listed, roughly 78% were seen once. The CDR3 has 16 residues. Between the trimmed V and J ends, which lost 4 bases and 3 bases, there was a span of 18 bases. CDR1 SNHLY and CDR2 FYNNEI come from the germline V gene. The rearrangement joins TRBV2 to TRBJ1-1; D not resolved. Sequencing was performed on PBMCs. This clonotype originated in a man aged 40-49 years in good health and CMV-seropositive. For the CDR3, the DNA is TGTGCCAGCAGTGGAATAGGCGGGCTAAGTCACACTGAAGCTTTCTTT. The encoded protein is CASSGIGGLSHTEAFF.